Presented here are 31 T cell receptor beta chains from one specimen sequenced in a study of shared clonotypes between healthy human individuals. TCRdb keeps only in-frame clones here, not all; method: immunoSEQ multiplex PCR. The sample consists of about 1 million clones, roughly 70% of them appearing once. Sequencing input: memory CD4+ T cells sorted from blood. Subset denoted: CD45RA-negative fraction. These receptors were obtained from a man in his late teens or twenties in good health.

DNA for the CDR3: TGTGCCAGCAGCTTGGCGGGACAGGGTGCGTATGGCTACACCTTC. Translating it yields CASSLAGQGAYGYTF. The rearrangement links TRBV5-8 to TRBJ1-2, with 9 nucleotides matching TRBD1. This CDR3 comprises 15 residues. Germline CDR1 reads SGHTS; CDR2 reads YDEGEE. V lost 0 bases and J lost 5; bases outside the gene matches: 5.

The V gene is TRBV19, the J gene TRBJ1-2, with D possibly TRBD1 on 5 matching bases. CDR1 and CDR2 from the germline V gene are LNHDA and SQIVND (reference sequence). Deletions cut 4 bases from V and 2 bases from J, with 8 bases between. CDR3 size: 13 residues. This CDR3 is CASSTTVNYGYTF. In DNA form, the CDR3 reads TGTGCCAGTAGTACGACAGTAAACTATGGCTACACCTTC.

The chain recombines TRBV6-5 with TRBJ1-3; 7 nucleotides match TRBD1. Germline CDR1 MNHEY, CDR2 SVGAGI. The J segment lost 1 base and the V segment lost 4 bases, leaving 4 bases of the junction unmatched. CDR3 length equals 15 residues. The CDR3 bases are TGTGCCAGCAGTTGGCAGGGGGTATCTGGAAACACCATATATTTT. It specifies CASSWQGVSGNTIYF.

The chain joins TRBV9 to TRBJ2-2, with D unclear. Germline CDR1 is SGDLS and CDR2 is YYNGEE. V lost 0 bases, J lost 4 bases, and 1 base lay in between. This CDR3 spans 12 amino acids. CDR3 DNA: TGTGCCAGCAGCGTAGTCACCGGGGAGCTGTTTTTT. This encodes CASSVVTGELFF.

V usage is TRBV6-6 and J usage is TRBJ2-2; 9 nucleotides match TRBD1. Germline V gene data show CDR1 as MNHNY and CDR2 as SVGAGI (reference sequence). J lost 11 bases, V lost 6 bases, and 13 bases had no gene match. The CDR3 consists of 15 residues. The CDR3 sequence: CASRPPSDRGGELFF. Written as DNA, the CDR3 is TGTGCCAGCAGACCCCCAAGCGACAGGGGGGGTGAGCTGTTTTTT.

J is TRBJ1-3 and V is TRBV7-6, with D possibly TRBD1 on 6 matching bases. Germline lookup yields CDR1 SGHVS and CDR2 FNYEAQ. V was clipped by 5 bases and J by 0 bases, with 17 bases between them. CDR3 length: 17 amino acids. CDR3 residues: CASSPQLQGYSGNTIYF. Written as DNA, the CDR3 is TGTGCCAGCAGCCCCCAGCTACAGGGATACTCTGGAAACACCATATATTTT. The full variable domain, in which reference TRBV7-6 and TRBJ1-3 provide the parts outside the CDR3, is GAGVSQSPRYKVTKRGQDVALRCDPISGHVSLYWYRQALGQGPEFLTYFNYEAQQDKSGLPNDRFSAERPEGSISTLTIQRTEQRDSAMYRCASSPQLQGYSGNTIYFGEGSWLTVV.

V is TRBV5-1 and J is TRBJ2-1, with TRBD1 as a possible D gene (5 bases). From germline, CDR1 is SGHRS and CDR2 YFSETQ. Trimming took 0 bases from V and 8 from J, leaving 12 bases between them. The CDR3 is 14 amino acids. CDR3 DNA: TGCGCCAGCAGCTTGGCCGGACAAACAGATGAGCAGTTCTTC. Residues: CASSLAGQTDEQFF.

V gene TRBV7-2 combines with J gene TRBJ2-7, with TRBD1 identical over 7 bases. J gave up 2 bases and V 0 bases, and 4 bases lay outside the gene matches. This CDR3 comprises 15 residues. Germline values: CDR1 SGHTA, CDR2 FQGNSA. The chain's CDR3 is CASSLAFGTAYEQYF. The CDR3 nucleotides are TGTGCCAGCAGCTTAGCCTTCGGGACAGCCTACGAGCAGTACTTC.

The V gene is TRBV27, the J gene TRBJ2-1; 7 bases agree with TRBD1. Trimming cost V 5 bases and J 6 bases; bases outside gene matches: 7. Germline lookup yields CDR1 MNHEY and CDR2 SMNVEV (reference sequence). This CDR3 comprises 14 residues. The DNA for the CDR3 is TGTGCCAGCAGTAGGAAGACAGGGCTCAATGAGCAGTTCTTC. The encoded protein is CASSRKTGLNEQFF.

The rearrangement joins TRBV6-1 to TRBJ2-5; TRBD1 agrees at 8 bases. The J segment lost 5 bases and the V segment lost 5 bases, leaving 7 bases of the junction unmatched. Germline loops: CDR1 MNHNS, CDR2 SASEGT. This CDR3 contains 14 residues. CDR3 amino acids: CASSQGAWEETQYF. CDR3 coding DNA: TGTGCCAGCAGTCAGGGGGCTTGGGAGGAGACCCAGTACTTC.

The chain couples TRBV7-9 to TRBJ2-7; TRBD1 matches 7 bases. Germline V gene sequence: CDR1 SEHNR, CDR2 FQNEAQ (reference sequence). The CDR3 has 15 residues. Trimming at V came to 5 bases and at J to 3 bases, leaving 10 bases not matched to a gene. CDR3: CASSPPGQIFYEQYF. The DNA for the CDR3 is TGTGCCAGCAGCCCACCGGGACAGATATTCTACGAGCAGTACTTC.

J is TRBJ1-5 and V is TRBV4-1, with 8 bases that match TRBD1. This CDR3 is built from 16 residues. CDR1 and CDR2 from the germline V gene are MGHRA and YSYEKL. Trimming at V came to 3 bases and at J to 6 bases, leaving 10 bases not matched to a gene. The CDR3 reads CASSHYRGETGQPQHF. CDR3 coding DNA: TGCGCCAGCAGCCATTACAGGGGGGAGACTGGTCAGCCCCAGCATTTT.

The genes are TRBV30 and TRBJ2-3; 12 bases line up with TRBD2. The CDR3 consists of 17 residues. The J segment lost 1 base and the V segment lost 2 bases, leaving 7 bases of the junction unmatched. In germline, CDR1 is GTSNPN, CDR2 SVGIG (reference sequence). Written as DNA, the CDR3 is TGTGCCTGGAGTCTAGCGGGAGGGCCGTGGGGCACAGATACGCAGTATTTT. It codes for CAWSLAGGPWGTDTQYF.

This clone showed up just a few times. The chain is built from TRBV28 and TRBJ1-6, with no clear D. The V end lost 2 bases, the J end lost 13 bases, and 18 bases lay between the germline ends. This CDR3 is built from 15 residues. In germline, CDR1 is MDHEN, CDR2 SYDVKM. The CDR3 spells CASSLQESPMYPLHF. The CDR3 DNA follows: TGTGCCAGCAGTTTACAAGAGTCCCCGATGTATCCCCTCCACTTT.

V is TRBV10-3 and J is TRBJ2-3, with 10 bases identical to TRBD2. The CDR3 is made up of 18 amino acids. J lost 0 bases, V lost 2 bases, and 8 bases had no gene match. Germline CDR1 reads ENHRY; CDR2 reads SYGVKD. CDR3 DNA: TGTGCCATCAGTGAGGGCGGTAGCGGGGGGACCAGCACAGATACGCAGTATTTT. Protein product: CAISEGGSGGTSTDTQYF.

This chain links TRBV15 with TRBJ2-2; unclear D gene. Germline V gene data show CDR1 as LNHNV and CDR2 as YYDKDF (reference sequence). Trimming removed 5 bases from V and 9 bases from J, with 16 bases in between. CDR3 size: 14 residues. CDR3 in DNA: TGTGCCACCAGCGTCGACTTGTGGGATAGGGAGCTGTTTTTT. It yields the protein CATSVDLWDRELFF.

V usage is TRBV19 and J usage is TRBJ2-7; TRBD2 agrees at 8 bases. The germline CDR1 and CDR2 sequences are LNHDA and SQIVND (reference sequence). J gave up 2 bases and V 6 bases, and 9 bases lay outside the gene matches. The CDR3 consists of 15 residues. The CDR3: CASSDLAGATYEQYF. The DNA of the CDR3 is TGTGCCAGTAGCGACCTAGCGGGTGCTACCTACGAGCAGTACTTC.

This clone is a singleton in its sample. V and J are TRBV6-1 and TRBJ1-1; D call uncertain. Looked up from germline, CDR1 is MNHNS and CDR2 is SASEGT. V lost 1 base to trimming and J lost 9 bases, with 12 bases between them. This CDR3 region has 13 residues. CDR3 protein: CASSEGGRAQAFF. For the CDR3, the DNA is TGTGCCAGCAGTGAAGGGGGTAGGGCTCAAGCTTTCTTT.

This chain uses TRBV14 with TRBJ2-7; unclear D gene. V was trimmed by 5 bases and J by 2 bases, leaving 19 bases between them. This CDR3 has 16 residues. CDR1 and CDR2 from the germline V gene are SGHDN and FVKESK. DNA for the CDR3: TGTGCCAGCAGCGATTCTGGGGATTCCCCAACCTACGAGCAGTACTTC. Translation: CASSDSGDSPTYEQYF.

CDR3 sequence: CASSLVAQGNTEAFF. The CDR3 DNA is TGTGCCAGCAGCTTAGTCGCGCAAGGGAACACTGAAGCTTTCTTT. The gene calls are TRBV7-2 and TRBJ1-1; D is undetermined. This CDR3 comprises 15 residues. V lost 1 base, J lost 1 base, and 10 bases lay in between. The germline V gene has CDR1 SGHTA and CDR2 FQGNSA.

At least ten counts were recorded for this clone. The chain has TRBV6-6 and TRBJ1-2; D gene uncertain. Deletions cut 4 bases from V and 6 bases from J, with 9 bases between. This CDR3 is built from 12 residues. Germline CDR1 MNHNY, CDR2 SVGAGI (reference sequence). For the CDR3, the DNA is TGTGCCAGCAGTTTAGCCATCGATGGCTACACCTTC. This sequence encodes CASSLAIDGYTF.

Note on this clone: In the same sample, other DNA sequences code for this CDR3. The rearrangement uses TRBV6-1 and TRBJ1-3; no clear D. Deletions cut 7 bases from V and 0 bases from J, with 4 bases between. The germline gives CDR1 MNHNS, CDR2 SASEGT. The CDR3 covers 12 residues. Here the CDR3 reads CASTVSGNTIYF. The CDR3, as DNA: TGTGCCAGCACCGTCTCTGGAAACACCATATATTTT.

The chain uses TRBV10-1 and TRBJ2-3; 11 positions agree with TRBD1. V lost 4 bases and J lost 6; bases outside the gene matches: 6. Looked up from germline, CDR1 is WNHNN and CDR2 is SYGVQD (reference sequence). The length of the CDR3 is 15 residues. The CDR3 bases are TGCGCCAGCAGTGCCTCGGGACAGGGGGTGGATACGCAGTATTTT. As protein: CASSASGQGVDTQYF.

The chain recombines TRBV5-1 with TRBJ2-1; 8 bases map to TRBD2. The germline V gene encodes CDR1 SGHRS and CDR2 YFSETQ. With V trimmed by 6 bases and J by 7 bases, 6 bases remained unmatched. This CDR3 contains 13 residues. CDR3 protein: CASTIGTRNEQFF. CDR3 nucleotide sequence: TGCGCCAGCACCATCGGGACTAGGAATGAGCAGTTCTTC. The full variable domain, its missing parts supplied by reference TRBV5-1 and TRBJ2-1, is KAGVTQTPRYLIKTRGQQVTLSCSPISGHRSVSWYQQTPGQGLQFLFEYFSETQRNKGNFPGRFSGRQFSNSRSEMNVSTLELGDSALYLCASTIGTRNEQFFGPGTRLTVL.

The chain employs TRBV21-1 and TRBJ2-7. TRBV21-1 is listed as a pseudogene. The CDR3 runs 17 residues. The CDR3 nucleotides read TGTGCCAGCAGCAATCCCAGGTCGGCCCTGCGGATACACGAGCAGTACTTC. It codes for CASSNPRSALRIHEQYF.

The rearrangement uses TRBV5-4 and TRBJ2-1; TRBD2 is a possible D gene (5 bases). The germline V and J ends were trimmed by 4 bases and 0 bases, with 11 bases remaining between them. Germline V gene lookup returns CDR1 SGHNT and CDR2 YYREEE (reference sequence). The CDR3 contains 15 residues. The CDR3 sequence is CASSPGVSSYNEQFF. The CDR3 DNA follows: TGTGCCAGCAGCCCCGGGGTGAGCTCCTACAATGAGCAGTTCTTC. Variable domain in full (rest from reference TRBV5-4 and TRBJ2-1): ETGVTQSPTHLIKTRGQQVTLRCSSQSGHNTVSWYQQALGQGPQFIFQYYREEENGRGNFPPRFSGLQFPNYSSELNVNALELDDSALYLCASSPGVSSYNEQFFGPGTRLTVL.

V is TRBV20-1 and J is TRBJ2-7; tentative D call: TRBD2 (5 bases). Looked up from germline, CDR1 is DFQATT and CDR2 is SNEGSKA (reference sequence). Trimming cost V 6 bases and J 3 bases, with 9 bases left between them. CDR3 length: 11 amino acids. CDR3 in DNA: TGCAGTGCCCCCGAGGGCTACGAGCAGTACTTC. This encodes CSAPEGYEQYF.

The chain uses TRBV9 and TRBJ2-1; D is unclear. Germline CDR1 SGDLS, CDR2 YYNGEE. The CDR3 is made up of 15 amino acids. Deletions cut 1 base from V and 8 bases from J, with 16 bases between. The DNA of the CDR3 is TGTGCCAGCAGCGTATCCCCCTCGCCCGCGGATGAGCAGTTCTTC. This codes for CASSVSPSPADEQFF.

The chain joins TRBV9 to TRBJ1-2, with TRBD1 identical over 7 bases. The V gene's germline CDR1 is SGDLS and CDR2 YYNGEE. V shed 0 bases and J 7 bases; nucleotides not matched to a gene: 6. This CDR3 region has 14 residues. CDR3 amino acids: CASSVGGGGVGYTF. Here the CDR3 DNA reads TGTGCCAGCAGCGTAGGGGGAGGGGGCGTTGGCTACACCTTC.

J is TRBJ1-3 and V is TRBV6-5; D might be TRBD1 (6 bases). Germline CDR1 reads MNHEY; CDR2 reads SVGAGI. The CDR3 consists of 15 residues. Trimming left V 6 bases short and J 0 bases short, with 12 bases between. For the CDR3, the DNA is TGTGCCAGCAGCCCAACAGGGTACTCTGGAAACACCATATATTTT. Its translation is CASSPTGYSGNTIYF.

This chain joins TRBV30 and TRBJ2-5; D is unclear. The J call may be mistaken, given a closer DNA end match to TRBJ2-7. CDR3 length equals 11 residues. Germline V gene data show CDR1 as GTSNPN and CDR2 as SVGIG (reference sequence). The CDR3 is CAWSWGYEQYF. Written as DNA, the CDR3 is TGTGCCTGGAGTTGGGGTTACGAGCAGTACTTC.